The 26 T cell receptor beta chains given below trace back to one sample, sequenced in a study of T cell responses to AZD1222 COVID-19 vaccine (dated by TCRdb to about 2021). Receptor amplification or capture employed the immunoSEQ multiplex PCR assay. Imported from immuneACCESS, the table was reduced by TCRdb to in-frame sequences with V and J called. These copies leave out some clones; in studies compared against another copy, an unresolved V gene accounts for under half, and the cause of the remainder is not known. Counted in this sample were 95,000 to 150,000 clones; 85% to 90% of them appeared once. Of the sample, about 3.7% falls within the top ten clones. The time point label for this specimen denotes: baseline before first vaccination. The sample here was peripheral blood, taken on day 0 of AZD1222 vaccination. All receptors derive from an adult in good health.

The rearrangement links TRBV12-3 or TRBV12-4 to TRBJ1-6, with a weak D call TRBD1 (5 bases). The ends were cut back, 2 bases at V and 14 bases at J, with 13 bases in the middle. This CDR3 comprises 13 residues. CDR3 in DNA: TGTGCCAGCAGTTTACCCGGGACCTCAGCCCTCCACTTT. Its translation: CASSLPGTSALHF.

This rearrangement joins TRBV29-1 to TRBJ1-1, with D perhaps TRBD1 (6 bases). This CDR3 has 16 residues. The V gene's germline CDR1 is SQVTM and CDR2 ANQGSEA. V was pared by 6 bases and J by 5 bases, with 25 bases between. This chain's CDR3 is CSVRGPQVGGETEAFF. The CDR3 DNA reads TGCAGCGTCAGGGGCCCACAGGTCGGTGGGGAGACTGAAGCTTTCTTT.

The chain uses TRBV18 and TRBJ2-6, with 7 bases fitting TRBD1. Germline-derived CDR1 and CDR2 are KGHSH and LQKENI. The CDR3 loop spans 17 amino acids. The J segment lost 0 bases and the V segment lost 2 bases, leaving 4 bases of the junction unmatched. This chain's CDR3 is CASSPETGFSGANVLTF. The DNA for the CDR3 is TGTGCCAGCTCACCAGAGACAGGGTTCTCTGGGGCCAACGTCCTGACTTTC.

The V gene is TRBV3-1 (or the pseudogene TRBV3-2), the J gene TRBJ2-3; TRBD2 aligns across 8 bases. The ends lost 4 bases at V and 4 bases at J; junction bases unmatched: 10. Germline assignment: CDR1 LGHDT and CDR2 YNNKEL (reference sequence). The CDR3 extends over 16 amino acids. CDR3 protein: CASSLQLAGRSDTQYF. CDR3 bases: TGTGCCAGCAGCCTTCAGTTAGCGGGGAGATCAGATACGCAGTATTTT.

This clone was detected once. The sample has other DNA sequences that encode this CDR3 too. This chain joins TRBV3-1 (or the pseudogene TRBV3-2) and TRBJ1-5, with 8 positions matching TRBD1. Germline V gives CDR1 LGHDT, CDR2 YNNKEL (reference sequence). This CDR3 is 13 amino acids long. With V trimmed by 3 bases and J by 7 bases, 2 bases remained unmatched. CDR3 residues: CASSQDRAQPQHF. DNA for the CDR3: TGTGCCAGCAGCCAGGACAGGGCCCAGCCCCAGCATTTT.

The V gene is TRBV27, the J gene TRBJ2-7; no clear D gene. The CDR3 is 14 residues long. Germline assignment: CDR1 MNHEY and CDR2 SMNVEV (reference sequence). V dropped 5 bases and J dropped 5 bases, with 16 bases sitting between them. DNA of the CDR3: TGTGCCAGCAGTATATGGGCCCGCGGAGACGAGCAGTACTTC. Its translation: CASSIWARGDEQYF.

The chain recombines TRBV7-3 with TRBJ2-5; a possible D gene is TRBD1 (5 bases). Germline values: CDR1 SGHTA, CDR2 FQGTGA. V lost 5 bases and J lost 5, with 18 bases in between. The CDR3 has 15 residues. The CDR3 DNA follows: TGTGCCAGCAGCCCAGGGCACAGGAGTCGGGAGACCCAGTACTTC. Translation: CASSPGHRSRETQYF.

The V gene is TRBV14, the J gene TRBJ1-1, with D possibly being TRBD1 (5 bases). Germline V gives CDR1 SGHDN, CDR2 FVKESK. This CDR3 is built from 15 residues. V lost 1 base and J 4 bases, leaving 13 bases between the germline ends. The CDR3 nucleotides are TGTGCCAGCAGCCAAGTGAGAGGGGCCGGCACTGAAGCTTTCTTT. Translated, it gives CASSQVRGAGTEAFF.

The rearrangement uses TRBV6-5 and TRBJ1-5; 10 bases are a match to TRBD1. Germline-derived CDR1 and CDR2 are MNHEY and SVGAGI. V dropped 6 bases and J dropped 2; count of bases not matched to a gene: 4. The CDR3 sequence is 15 residues long. The CDR3 region has the DNA TGTGCCAGCAGCGCCGGGACAGGGGGCAATCAGCCCCAGCATTTT. It encodes CASSAGTGGNQPQHF.

This chain links TRBV6-5 with TRBJ2-2, with TRBD2 matching 9 bases. Germline CDR1 reads MNHEY; CDR2 reads SVGAGI. Trimming took 1 base from V and 8 from J; bases not matched to a gene: 8. The length of the CDR3 is 16 residues. The CDR3 region has the DNA TGTGCCAGCAGTTACTTGGGGGCTAGCGGGGTTGGGGAGCTGTTTTTT. Amino acid sequence: CASSYLGASGVGELFF.

V and J are TRBV19 and TRBJ1-2, with a possible D match to TRBD1 (6 bases). The CDR3 sequence is 14 residues long. V lost 6 bases to trimming and J lost 0 bases, with 11 bases between them. Germline loops: CDR1 LNHDA, CDR2 SQIVND (reference sequence). CDR3 nucleotide sequence: TGTGCCAGTAGAAGGGGGGCAGCTAACTATGGCTACACCTTC. It yields the protein CASRRGAANYGYTF.

The chain links TRBV9 to TRBJ1-2; tentatively, D is TRBD1 (5 bases). Trimming removed 7 bases at V and 4 bases at J, with 17 bases between. This CDR3 is built from 14 residues. CDR1 SGDLS and CDR2 YYNGEE come from the germline V gene. Written as DNA, the CDR3 is TGTGCCAGCGGGTCGCGGGCAGGGTTCTATGGCTACACCTTC. Amino acid sequence: CASGSRAGFYGYTF.

This chain links TRBV10-3 with TRBJ2-1; D is perhaps TRBD1 or TRBD2 (6 bases each). CDR3 length: 15 amino acids. CDR1 is ENHRY, CDR2 SYGVKD, per germline. The V gene lost 0 bases and the J gene lost 3 bases, with 9 bases spanning the gap. CDR3 amino acids: CAISESGGHYNEQFF. CDR3 coding DNA: TGTGCCATCAGTGAGTCAGGGGGGCACTACAATGAGCAGTTCTTC.

This chain links TRBV7-9 with TRBJ1-5, with D uncertain. CDR3 length: 12 residues. Germline CDR1 SEHNR, CDR2 FQNEAQ (reference sequence). The CDR3 DNA reads TGTGCTACCGGGCTGGGCAATCAGCCCCAGCATTTT. It is translated as CATGLGNQPQHF.

CDR3 nucleotide sequence: TGTGCCAGCAGCTTAGCGGGTGGGCTTTACAGGGCTGGGGAAAAACTGTTTTTT. It yields the protein CASSLAGGLYRAGEKLFF. The V call is TRBV7-8, the J call TRBJ1-4, with TRBD1 as a possible D gene (6 bases). Germline V CDR1 and CDR2: SGHVS, FQNEAQ. The V end lost 0 bases, the J end lost 8 bases, and 22 bases lay between the germline ends. CDR3 length: 18 residues.

The rearrangement links TRBV7-8 to TRBJ2-2; D possibly corresponds to TRBD1 (5 bases). CDR1 SGHVS and CDR2 FQNEAQ come from the germline V gene. The CDR3 contains 18 residues. Trimming cost V 1 base and J 0 bases, with 15 bases left between them. Here the CDR3 reads CASSLVRFRTSNTGELFF. The CDR3 nucleotides read TGTGCCAGCAGCTTAGTACGATTTAGGACATCGAACACCGGGGAGCTGTTTTTT.

This clone was seen a few times. This sample includes further DNA sequences coding for the same CDR3. The chain recombines TRBV2 with TRBJ2-3, with 11 bases fitting TRBD2. The germline CDR1 and CDR2 sequences are SNHLY and FYNNEI. Germline trimming cut 5 bases from V and 1 base from J; bases unmatched to any gene: 2. CDR3 length equals 15 residues. The CDR3 loop reads CASSSLAGGTDTQYF. Written as DNA, the CDR3 is TGTGCCAGCAGTTCACTAGCGGGGGGCACAGATACGCAGTATTTT.

The chain links TRBV7-2 to TRBJ1-1; 10 bases fit TRBD1. The CDR3 is 14 residues long. V lost 3 bases to trimming and J lost 5 bases; unmatched junction nucleotides: 3. Germline V gene data show CDR1 as SGHTA and CDR2 as FQGNSA. Written as DNA, the CDR3 is TGTGCCAGCAGCTTCCAGGGACAGGGGACTGAAGCTTTCTTT. This gives the protein CASSFQGQGTEAFF.

A single count supports this clone. The genes are TRBV19 and TRBJ1-4, with TRBD1 matching over 7 bases. This CDR3 has 14 amino acids. Germline values: CDR1 LNHDA, CDR2 SQIVND (reference sequence). Trimming took 3 bases from V and 4 from J; bases not matched to a gene: 2. CDR3 region: CASSMGTDNEKLFF. CDR3 in DNA: TGTGCCAGTAGTATGGGGACAGATAATGAAAAACTGTTTTTT.

The chain joins TRBV5-1 to TRBJ2-1, with D unresolved. V lost 4 bases and J 9 bases, leaving 11 bases between the germline ends. The CDR3 has 12 amino acids. Looked up from germline, CDR1 is SGHRS and CDR2 is YFSETQ. This CDR3 is CASSKDESEQFF. DNA for the CDR3: TGCGCCAGCAGCAAGGACGAGTCTGAGCAGTTCTTC.

The chain couples TRBV7-6 to TRBJ1-5; D is undetermined. From germline, CDR1 is SGHVS and CDR2 FNYEAQ. V lost 5 bases and J lost 15, with 17 bases in between. CDR3 length: 12 residues. CDR3: CASSTGGVGMHF. For the CDR3, the DNA is TGTGCCAGCAGCACCGGCGGGGTGGGCATGCATTTT. The complete variable domain, with remaining parts taken from reference TRBV7-6 and TRBJ1-5, reads GAGVSQSPRYKVTKRGQDVALRCDPISGHVSLYWYRQALGQGPEFLTYFNYEAQQDKSGLPNDRFSAERPEGSISTLTIQRTEQRDSAMYRCASSTGGVGMHFGDGTRLSIL.

V usage is TRBV19 and J usage is TRBJ1-3; D unclear. The CDR3 contains 14 residues. Trimming cost V 5 bases and J 0 bases, with 8 bases left between them. Per the germline V gene, CDR1 is LNHDA and CDR2 is SQIVND (reference sequence). Here the CDR3 reads CASSSSYSGNTIYF. CDR3 coding DNA: TGTGCCAGTAGTTCGTCGTACTCTGGAAACACCATATATTTT. Filled out from reference TRBV19 and TRBJ1-3, the complete variable domain reads DGGITQSPKYLFRKEGQNVTLSCEQNLNHDAMYWYRQDPGQGLRLIYYSQIVNDFQKGDIAEGYSVSREKKESFPLTVTSAQKNPTAFYLCASSSSYSGNTIYFGEGSWLTVV.

This sequence joins TRBV29-1 and TRBJ2-1; 9 bases fit TRBD1. Per germline, CDR1 SQVTM and CDR2 ANQGSEA. After removal of 4 bases from V and 1 base from J, the junction contained 2 bases not matched to a gene. CDR3 length equals 14 residues. The CDR3 here is CSVGGTGSYNEQFF. The CDR3, as DNA: TGCAGCGTTGGGGGGACAGGGTCCTACAATGAGCAGTTCTTC.

This CDR3 reads CASRAELPTDTQYF. In DNA form, the CDR3 reads TGTGCCAGCAGGGCGGAACTCCCCACAGATACGCAGTATTTT. The genes are TRBV5-4 and TRBJ2-3; D ambiguous. The V gene's germline CDR1 is SGHNT and CDR2 YYREEE (reference sequence). Trimming took 5 bases from V and 2 from J, leaving 12 bases between them. The CDR3 sequence is 14 residues long.

This clone was counted only a few times. CDR3 loop: CASSRTENQPQHF. In nucleotides, the CDR3 is TGTGCCAGCAGTAGGACAGAGAATCAGCCCCAGCATTTT. The genes are TRBV6-2 or TRBV6-3 and TRBJ1-5, with D perhaps TRBD1 (6 bases). V was clipped by 5 bases and J by 4 bases, with 9 bases between them. The CDR3 is 13 residues long. CDR1 is MNHEY and CDR2 is SVGEGT in the germline V gene.

The V and J genes are TRBV11-2 and TRBJ1-2; D ambiguous. This CDR3 spans 14 amino acids. Germline-derived CDR1 and CDR2 are SGHAT and FQNNGV. Trimming removed 4 bases at V and 8 bases at J, with 17 bases between. The CDR3 coding sequence is TGTGCCAGCAGCTCCTCCCGACGCTTGGGGGGCTACACCTTC. The encoded protein is CASSSSRRLGGYTF.